The 26 T cell receptor beta chains below come from one sample, sequenced in a study of cytomegalovirus exposure and HLA in healthy donors. Vbeta (60) and Jbeta (13) primers were used in the PCR. Data came from immunoSEQ multiplex PCR; TCRdb stores just in-frame clones and leaves some out. The table includes about 130,000 clones, less than 85% detected once. The sequencing sample was made of PBMCs. The origin of the receptors is a female donor in good health and CMV-seronegative.

This clone was counted once. The chain combines TRBV9 with TRBJ1-5; possibly TRBD1 for D (5 bases). Germline CDR1 SGDLS, CDR2 YYNGEE. V lost 3 bases, J lost 0 bases, and 10 bases lay in between. The CDR3 covers 15 residues. The CDR3 coding sequence is TGTGCCAGCAGCGAGACAGCTTATAGCAATCAGCCCCAGCATTTT. Encoded protein: CASSETAYSNQPQHF.

This chain connects TRBV7-2 to TRBJ1-1; D is unclear. This CDR3 is 13 amino acids long. With 4 bases removed from V and 6 bases from J, the gap between germline ends came to 12 bases. Germline loops: CDR1 SGHTA, CDR2 FQGNSA. CDR3 DNA: TGTGCCAGCAGCTCCGACGGGGTGGCTGAAGCTTTCTTT. This sequence encodes CASSSDGVAEAFF.

The chain uses TRBV7-2 and TRBJ1-5; D might be TRBD1 (5 bases). Germline V gives CDR1 SGHTA, CDR2 FQGNSA. V was pared by 6 bases and J by 7 bases, with 16 bases between. The CDR3 extends over 14 amino acids. This CDR3 is CASSPGGGRQPQHF. The CDR3 DNA is TGTGCCAGCAGTCCCGGGGGTGGGAGGCAGCCCCAGCATTTT.

The rearrangement joins TRBV29-1 to TRBJ1-1, with TRBD1 matching 8 bases. Per germline, CDR1 SQVTM and CDR2 ANQGSEA. There are 14 residues in the CDR3. Trimming at V came to 6 bases and at J to 4 bases, leaving 10 bases not matched to a gene. CDR3 DNA: TGCAGCGTCCCCGGAAGGACAGGGCGCACTGAAGCTTTCTTT. Its protein product is CSVPGRTGRTEAFF.

The V and J genes are TRBV19 and TRBJ1-5; D remains unclear. Between the trimmed V and J ends, which lost 6 bases and 8 bases, there was a span of 20 bases. Germline assignment: CDR1 LNHDA and CDR2 SQIVND (reference sequence). The CDR3 runs 15 residues. The CDR3 nucleotides read TGTGCCAGTAGCCAACTGGAGAGCGGAAGAGAGCCCCAGCATTTT. Translated: CASSQLESGREPQHF.

The rearrangement links TRBV5-4 to TRBJ1-6; D is unclear. Looked up from germline, CDR1 is SGHNT and CDR2 is YYREEE (reference sequence). Trimming shortened V by 4 bases and J by 0 bases, and 11 bases separated the two germline ends. The CDR3 is 16 amino acids. CDR3 protein: CASSLHASSYNSPLHF. The CDR3 DNA is TGTGCCAGCAGCCTCCACGCCAGCTCCTATAATTCACCCCTCCACTTT.

V and J are TRBV6-1 and TRBJ2-2, with D tentatively TRBD2 (6 bases). The CDR3 has 14 amino acids. Germline lookup yields CDR1 MNHNS and CDR2 SASEGT. Trimming left V 6 bases short and J 5 bases short, with 13 bases between. The CDR3 loop reads CASREGIRTGELFF. The CDR3 DNA follows: TGTGCCAGCAGGGAGGGAATCCGAACCGGGGAGCTGTTTTTT.

This chain links TRBV11-2 with TRBJ1-5; tentative D call: TRBD1 (6 bases). The CDR3 consists of 16 residues. Germline V lookup: CDR1 SGHAT, CDR2 FQNNGV. Trimming cost V 4 bases and J 4 bases, with 17 bases left between them. The CDR3 spells CASSSNAVGANQPQHF. CDR3 in DNA: TGTGCCAGCAGCTCCAACGCGGTGGGGGCAAATCAGCCCCAGCATTTT.

This chain joins TRBV5-5 and TRBJ1-2; TRBD1 agrees at 11 bases. After removal of 4 bases from V and 2 bases from J, the junction contained 10 bases not matched to a gene. The CDR3 runs to 17 residues. Germline V gene lookup returns CDR1 SGHKS and CDR2 YYEKEE (reference sequence). The CDR3 protein is CASSLNLRDRGNYGYTF. Here the CDR3 DNA reads TGTGCCAGCAGCCTCAATCTGAGGGACAGGGGGAACTATGGCTACACCTTC.

The chain employs TRBV5-1 and TRBJ2-5; D is unclear. The CDR3 covers 14 residues. Germline lookup yields CDR1 SGHRS and CDR2 YFSETQ. The V gene lost 0 bases and the J gene lost 1 base, with 7 bases spanning the gap. In DNA, the CDR3 is TGCGCCAGCAGCTTGGACGCGGCCCAAGAGACCCAGTACTTC. This gives the protein CASSLDAAQETQYF.

The V call is TRBV7-8, the J call TRBJ2-3, with TRBD1 matching over 10 bases. Germline CDR1 reads SGHVS; CDR2 reads FQNEAQ. This CDR3 has 16 residues. V gave up 3 bases and J gave up 4 bases; unmatched junction bases: 7. The CDR3 DNA is TGTGCCAGCAGCTTCCTGACAGGGGGCTTGTCAGATACGCAGTATTTT. Its protein product is CASSFLTGGLSDTQYF.

Regarding this clone: One end of the junction is discordant with germline, which a read error may explain. The chain recombines TRBV7-9 with TRBJ2-7; possible D gene TRBD1, 5 bases. This CDR3 has 15 amino acids. Germline V gives CDR1 SEHNR, CDR2 FQNEAQ (reference sequence). In DNA form, the CDR3 reads TGTTCCAGCAGCCCAGGTCCCAGGGCCCCCTACGAGCAGTACTTC. It specifies CSSSPGPRAPYEQYF.

The V and J genes are TRBV6-1 and TRBJ2-7, with 8 bases that match TRBD1. Germline V gene data show CDR1 as MNHNS and CDR2 as SASEGT. V lost 8 bases and J lost 2; bases outside the gene matches: 8. The CDR3 length is 14 residues. CDR3 bases: TGTGCCAGCCGAACCCCGGGACAGGCCTACGAGCAGTACTTC. The encoded protein is CASRTPGQAYEQYF.

The gene calls are TRBV5-1 and TRBJ1-1; TRBD1 matches 11 bases. Germline CDR1 reads SGHRS; CDR2 reads YFSETQ. The CDR3 loop spans 16 amino acids. V lost 3 bases to trimming and J lost 5 bases; unmatched junction nucleotides: 9. CDR3 sequence reads: CASSSFGTGGGTEAFF. The CDR3 DNA is TGCGCCAGCAGCTCCTTCGGGACAGGGGGTGGGACTGAAGCTTTCTTT.

This rearrangement joins TRBV6-5 to TRBJ2-7, with TRBD1 matching over 7 bases. The CDR3 has 16 amino acids. The V segment lost 0 bases and the J segment 1 base; nucleotides outside the gene matches: 6. The germline CDR1 and CDR2 sequences are MNHEY and SVGAGI. The CDR3 DNA reads as TGTGCCAGCAGTTACTCCAGGACAGGAGATTCCTACGAGCAGTACTTC. Translated, it gives CASSYSRTGDSYEQYF.

This clone was seen only once. Here the CDR3 DNA reads TGTGCCAGCAGTCGAGACAGTACCACAGATACGCAGTATTTT. Amino acids: CASSRDSTTDTQYF. The V call is TRBV6-4, the J call TRBJ2-3, with a possible D match to TRBD1 (5 bases). There are 14 residues in the CDR3. From germline, CDR1 is MRHNA and CDR2 SNTAGT. V dropped 5 bases and J dropped 2 bases, with 11 bases sitting between them.

This chain joins TRBV29-1 and TRBJ2-2; the match to TRBD1 covers 8 bases. Germline CDR1 reads SQVTM; CDR2 reads ANQGSEA. The CDR3 is 14 residues long. V shed 7 bases, J shed 7 bases, and the junction held 11 bases outside the gene matches. The CDR3 DNA is TGCAGCGGACGGAGGACAGGGAATTTCGGGGAGCTGTTTTTT. Translated: CSGRRTGNFGELFF.

This chain uses TRBV25-1 with TRBJ1-2; 7 nucleotides align to TRBD1. The CDR3 consists of 14 residues. With V trimmed by 4 bases and J by 4 bases, 6 bases remained unmatched. Germline assignment: CDR1 MGHDK and CDR2 SYGVNS. DNA for the CDR3: TGTGCCAGCAGTGCACAGGGGTTCGGCTATGGCTACACCTTC. This encodes CASSAQGFGYGYTF.

This chain joins TRBV10-3 and TRBJ2-7; the D gene is possibly TRBD2 (5 bases). The V end lost 10 bases, the J end lost 0 bases, and 7 bases lay between the germline ends. This CDR3 region has 11 residues. Germline V gene data show CDR1 as ENHRY and CDR2 as SYGVKD. The CDR3, as DNA: TGTGCCACCCGGGGCTCCTACGAGCAGTACTTC. Translated: CATRGSYEQYF.

The chain links TRBV6-1 to TRBJ2-1, with 11 bases identical to TRBD2. The CDR3 extends over 15 amino acids. The germline V gene encodes CDR1 MNHNS and CDR2 SASEGT. Unmatched junction bases numbered 4, after V lost 5 bases and J lost 4 bases. CDR3 nucleotide sequence: TGTGCCAGCAGTACCGGGACTAGCGGATACAATGAGCAGTTCTTC. This encodes CASSTGTSGYNEQFF.

The chain joins TRBV6-1 to TRBJ2-2; 8 bases match TRBD2. CDR3 length: 15 amino acids. Germline values: CDR1 MNHNS, CDR2 SASEGT. Unmatched junction bases numbered 10, after V lost 8 bases and J lost 5 bases. CDR3: CASHRVAGQTGELFF. DNA of the CDR3: TGTGCCAGCCATAGAGTAGCGGGACAAACCGGGGAGCTGTTTTTT.

The gene calls are TRBV19 and TRBJ1-4; maybe TRBD1 (6 bases). V lost 6 bases and J lost 7, with 21 bases in between. Germline CDR1 reads LNHDA; CDR2 reads SQIVND (reference sequence). The CDR3 is 16 amino acids. CDR3 sequence reads: CASSQQGEALREKLFF. CDR3 DNA sequence: TGTGCCAGTAGCCAACAGGGTGAGGCGCTTCGTGAAAAACTGTTTTTT.

The rearrangement links TRBV10-3 to TRBJ2-5; the D gene is possibly TRBD1 (6 bases). The CDR3 runs to 13 residues. V gave up 5 bases and J gave up 5 bases, with 12 bases separating them. Germline lookup yields CDR1 ENHRY and CDR2 SYGVKD. CDR3 coding DNA: TGTGCCATCAGTACCAGCCAGGGGGAGACCCAGTACTTC. Amino acids: CAISTSQGETQYF.

The rearrangement uses TRBV6-1 and TRBJ2-5; the D gene is possibly TRBD1 (6 bases). TRBJ2-7 matches the DNA end more closely, so the J call is doubtful. The CDR3 is made up of 15 amino acids. The germline CDR1 and CDR2 sequences are MNHNS and SASEGT. CDR3 in amino acids: CASSKDGTSSYEQYF. The CDR3 nucleotides read TGTGCCAGCAGTAAGGACGGGACAAGCTCCTACGAGCAGTACTTC.

The chain couples TRBV27 to TRBJ2-2, with TRBD2 matching over 12 bases. CDR1 MNHEY and CDR2 SMNVEV come from the germline V gene (reference sequence). V dropped 5 bases and J dropped 5; count of bases not matched to a gene: 6. The CDR3 spans 16 residues. CDR3 DNA sequence: TGTGCCAGCAGTCCACTACTAGCGGGAGGAACCGGGGAGCTGTTTTTT. Translating it yields CASSPLLAGGTGELFF.

The chain has TRBV10-3 and TRBJ1-1; TRBD1 might be the D (6 bases). The CDR3 runs 14 residues. V dropped 0 bases and J dropped 3 bases, with 8 bases sitting between them. Germline V CDR1 and CDR2: ENHRY, SYGVKD. The CDR3 protein is CAISESAGDTEAFF. The CDR3 coding sequence is TGTGCCATCAGTGAGTCGGCAGGGGACACTGAAGCTTTCTTT.